These 2 T cell receptor beta chains came from one sample sequenced in a study of CD8+ T cells in alopecia areata (dated by TCRdb to the late 2010s). What this sample's time point label stands for: baseline before oral tofacitinib. Library preparation used the immunoSEQ multiplex PCR assay. For TCR sequencing, RNA was extracted from every sample and reverse transcribed into cDNA to serve as template. This is the immuneACCESS table as TCRdb keeps it, with only in-frame sequences that have V and J called. A part of the clones is gone; compared with another copy, unresolved V genes explain less than half, and the rest is unexplained. Across this sample there are fewer than 200,000 clones, with about 60% seen only once. The ten largest make up approximately 15% of the sample. The sample consisted of CD4+ T cells sorted from blood, taken at week 0. The receptor set was obtained from a human donor with alopecia areata.

V and J are TRBV5-1 and TRBJ1-4, with D hard to call. V was trimmed by 4 bases and J by 5 bases, leaving 12 bases between them. The CDR3 runs 14 residues. Germline V gene data show CDR1 as SGHRS and CDR2 as YFSETQ. This CDR3 reads CASSKGEGNEKLFF. Here the CDR3 DNA reads TGCGCCAGCAGCAAAGGAGAGGGAAATGAAAAACTGTTTTTT.

The CDR3 DNA sequence: TGTGCCAGCAGCCAAGAGGAGCGGGGGGGCTACAATGAGCAGTTCTTC. Encoded protein: CASSQEERGGYNEQFF. The V call is TRBV4-2, the J call TRBJ2-1; TRBD2 matches 10 bases. Germline assignment: CDR1 LGHNA and CDR2 YNFKEQ. This CDR3 has 16 residues. The V gene end was trimmed by 0 bases and the J gene end by 3 bases; junction bases not matched to a gene: 2.